Below, 25 T cell receptor beta chains from the same sample are listed, as sequenced in a study of cytomegalovirus exposure and HLA in healthy donors. A multiplex PCR was run with 60 Vbeta primers and 13 Jbeta primers. Method: immunoSEQ multiplex PCR; TCRdb's copy keeps in-frame clones and lacks some. The data show roughly 150,000 clones, with about 74% seen just once and 3.1% held by the top ten. The sample taken for sequencing was PBMCs. The source is a male donor in good health and CMV-seronegative.

The CDR3 DNA reads TGCAGCGTTGCTGTGCAGTACAATACCGGGGAGCTGTTTTTT. Translated, it gives CSVAVQYNTGELFF. The V and J genes are TRBV29-1 and TRBJ2-2, with unresolved D. The CDR3 has 14 residues. Trimming pared 4 bases from V and 5 bases from J, leaving 14 bases between. Germline V gene lookup returns CDR1 SQVTM and CDR2 ANQGSEA.

V is TRBV28 and J is TRBJ1-6, with 7 bases lining up with TRBD1. The CDR3 runs to 14 residues. Looked up from germline, CDR1 is MDHEN and CDR2 is SYDVKM. Trimming removed 6 bases from V and 5 bases from J; junction bases left unmatched: 4. This CDR3 reads CASRTGENNSPLHF. The CDR3 coding sequence is TGTGCCAGCAGAACAGGGGAAAATAATTCACCCCTCCACTTT.

This clone was seen only once. The CDR3 region has the DNA TGTGCCAGCAGTGGGAGGGGTTCCCTTTACTCCTACGAGCAGTACTTC. It specifies CASSGRGSLYSYEQYF. This rearrangement joins TRBV2 to TRBJ2-7; possible D gene TRBD2, 6 bases. The CDR3 loop spans 16 amino acids. V was pared by 4 bases and J by 0 bases, with 16 bases between. Germline V gene lookup returns CDR1 SNHLY and CDR2 FYNNEI. Filled out from reference TRBV2 and TRBJ2-7, the complete variable domain reads EPEVTQTPSHQVTQMGQEVILRCVPISNHLYFYWYRQILGQKVEFLVSFYNNEISEKSEIFDDQFSVERPDGSNFTLKIRSTKLEDSAMYFCASSGRGSLYSYEQYFGPGTRLTVT.

The genes are TRBV14 and TRBJ2-7; maybe TRBD1 (6 bases). This CDR3 is 13 amino acids long. V was shortened by 4 bases and J by 2 bases, with 9 bases between the two germline ends. The germline V gene encodes CDR1 SGHDN and CDR2 FVKESK. The CDR3 DNA follows: TGTGCCAGCAGCCCCTGGACAGCCTACGAGCAGTACTTC. Translation: CASSPWTAYEQYF.

The chain joins TRBV2 to TRBJ2-7, with a possible D match to TRBD1 (6 bases). Deletions cut 5 bases from V and 5 bases from J, with 10 bases between. Germline V gene data show CDR1 as SNHLY and CDR2 as FYNNEI. The CDR3 length is 12 residues. CDR3 bases: TGTGCCAGCAGTTCCGACAGGAACGAGCAGTACTTC. This sequence encodes CASSSDRNEQYF.

This clone was recorded only once. The V call is TRBV6-4, the J call TRBJ2-7; 7 bases are a match to TRBD2. The CDR3 extends over 17 amino acids. The J segment lost 2 bases and the V segment lost 8 bases, leaving 18 bases of the junction unmatched. Per the germline V gene, CDR1 is MRHNA and CDR2 is SNTAGT. The CDR3 spells CASVAGDLTYTPYEQYF. The DNA for the CDR3 is TGTGCCAGCGTTGCGGGAGACCTAACGTATACCCCCTACGAGCAGTACTTC.

V usage is TRBV30 and J usage is TRBJ2-7; 8 bases match TRBD2. The CDR3 covers 14 residues. Germline trimming cut 0 bases from V and 2 bases from J; bases unmatched to any gene: 3. In germline, CDR1 is GTSNPN, CDR2 SVGIG (reference sequence). Written as DNA, the CDR3 is TGTGCCTGGAGTGTCGGCGGGGGGACCTACGAGCAGTACTTC. This encodes CAWSVGGGTYEQYF.

This clone was observed a handful of times. The V and J genes are TRBV6-6 and TRBJ1-6, with a tentative D call TRBD1 (6 bases). V was clipped by 6 bases and J by 4 bases, with 16 bases between them. The germline CDR1 and CDR2 sequences are MNHNY and SVGAGI (reference sequence). The CDR3 sequence is 16 residues long. The CDR3 DNA reads as TGTGCCAGCAGGCCCACCAGGGGAGAGTATAATTCACCCCTCCACTTT. It specifies CASRPTRGEYNSPLHF.

This clone came up a few times. The chain is built from TRBV28 and TRBJ2-5; the match to TRBD2 covers 11 bases. The CDR3 has 14 amino acids. Germline V gene data show CDR1 as MDHEN and CDR2 as SYDVKM. The V gene end was trimmed by 6 bases and the J gene end by 3 bases; junction bases not matched to a gene: 3. The CDR3 here is CASRWGLAEETQYF. Written as DNA, the CDR3 is TGTGCCAGCAGGTGGGGACTAGCGGAAGAGACCCAGTACTTC.

The rearrangement links TRBV7-3 to TRBJ2-1, with 11 bases that match TRBD2. The ends lost 6 bases at V and 10 bases at J; junction bases unmatched: 11. The CDR3 loop spans 15 amino acids. Germline V gene sequence: CDR1 SGHTA, CDR2 FQGTGA. As DNA, the CDR3 is TGTGCCAGCAGTCTAGCGGGAGGAATAGGGAAAGAGCAGTTCTTC. It specifies CASSLAGGIGKEQFF.

This rearrangement joins TRBV4-3 to TRBJ1-2, with D unresolved. Germline CDR1 reads LGHNA; CDR2 reads YSLEER. Trimming took off 1 base at V and 7 bases at J, with 10 bases between the two ends. The CDR3 sequence is 13 residues long. The CDR3 DNA sequence: TGCGCCAGCAGCCAAGTTCCCCTTTCTGGCTACACCTTC. This sequence encodes CASSQVPLSGYTF.

The chain joins TRBV5-1 to TRBJ2-7; 9 bases are shared with TRBD2. V lost 2 bases and J lost 3; bases outside the gene matches: 0. CDR1 is SGHRS and CDR2 is YFSETQ in the germline V gene. The CDR3 is 13 amino acids. The CDR3 sequence: CASSFSGSYEQYF. DNA of the CDR3: TGCGCCAGCAGCTTTAGCGGGAGCTACGAGCAGTACTTC. Full variable domain (rest looked up from reference TRBV5-1 and TRBJ2-7): KAGVTQTPRYLIKTRGQQVTLSCSPISGHRSVSWYQQTPGQGLQFLFEYFSETQRNKGNFPGRFSGRQFSNSRSEMNVSTLELGDSALYLCASSFSGSYEQYFGPGTRLTVT.

The V and J genes are TRBV4-1 and TRBJ2-3, with a weak D call TRBD2 (6 bases). Germline CDR1 reads MGHRA; CDR2 reads YSYEKL. This CDR3 contains 15 residues. V was cut by 10 bases and J by 1 base, with 18 bases left in between. CDR3 coding DNA: TGCGCCACCTCCCGGGGGATACCCCGCACAGATACGCAGTATTTT. Translation: CATSRGIPRTDTQYF.

This chain connects TRBV28 to TRBJ1-2; D is unclear. Germline CDR1 reads MDHEN; CDR2 reads SYDVKM. V gave up 8 bases and J gave up 0 bases, with 7 bases separating them. This CDR3 is 12 amino acids long. CDR3: CASQLANYGYTF. The DNA of the CDR3 is TGTGCCAGCCAGCTAGCTAACTATGGCTACACCTTC.

V and J are TRBV18 and TRBJ1-5; TRBD1 is a possible D gene (5 bases). V was pared by 3 bases and J by 3 bases, with 6 bases between. The CDR3 length is 13 residues. Germline loops: CDR1 KGHSH, CDR2 LQKENI. The CDR3 reads CASSPDTNQPQHF. In DNA form, the CDR3 reads TGTGCCAGCTCACCGGACACCAATCAGCCCCAGCATTTT.

V and J are TRBV5-4 and TRBJ2-4; 10 nucleotides match TRBD1. The CDR3 runs to 15 residues. J lost 2 bases, V lost 3 bases, and 2 bases had no gene match. Germline V CDR1 and CDR2: SGHNT, YYREEE (reference sequence). The CDR3 here is CASSSGQGTKNIQYF. As DNA, the CDR3 is TGTGCCAGCAGCTCGGGACAGGGGACCAAAAACATTCAGTACTTC.

The chain couples TRBV11-2 to TRBJ2-3, with a possible D match to TRBD2 (7 bases). Germline V lookup: CDR1 SGHAT, CDR2 FQNNGV. The ends were cut back, 5 bases at V and 3 bases at J, with 15 bases in the middle. The CDR3 loop spans 15 amino acids. Here the CDR3 DNA reads TGTGCCAGCAGCCAGAGGGGGGGCCCGACAGATACGCAGTATTTT. This gives the protein CASSQRGGPTDTQYF.

The rearrangement uses TRBV6-5 and TRBJ2-5, with 16 bases lining up with TRBD2. J gave up 4 bases and V 5 bases, and 1 base lay outside the gene matches. This CDR3 comprises 15 residues. Germline lookup yields CDR1 MNHEY and CDR2 SVGAGI. In DNA form, the CDR3 reads TGTGCCAGCAGTGGGACTAGCGGGGGGGCAGAGACCCAGTACTTC. It translates to CASSGTSGGAETQYF.

The chain recombines TRBV25-1 with TRBJ1-6; TRBD1 matches at 10 bases. The trim removed 1 base at V and 0 bases at J, leaving 0 bases unmatched. Germline V CDR1 and CDR2: MGHDK, SYGVNS. The CDR3 is made up of 17 amino acids. CDR3 bases: TGTGCCAGCAGTGAATGGACAGGGGGCTCCTATAATTCACCCCTCCACTTT. This gives the protein CASSEWTGGSYNSPLHF.

This clone has a handful of counts. V usage is TRBV9 and J usage is TRBJ2-7, with D unresolved. V was cut by 4 bases and J by 4 bases, with 15 bases left in between. CDR1 SGDLS and CDR2 YYNGEE come from the germline V gene. This CDR3 is built from 14 residues. Here the CDR3 reads CASSPNLAPYEQYF. The CDR3 DNA is TGTGCCAGCAGCCCAAATTTAGCCCCATACGAGCAGTACTTC. Based on the CDR3 plus reference TRBV9 and TRBJ2-7, the full variable domain is DSGVTQTPKHLITATGQRVTLRCSPRSGDLSVYWYQQSLDQGLQFLIQYYNGEERAKGNILERFSAQQFPDLHSELNLSSLELGDSALYFCASSPNLAPYEQYFGPGTRLTVT.

The chain couples TRBV7-2 to TRBJ2-5, with TRBD2 identical over 7 bases. Germline loops: CDR1 SGHTA, CDR2 FQGNSA. V dropped 1 base and J dropped 5; count of bases not matched to a gene: 4. This CDR3 contains 14 residues. CDR3 nucleotides: TGTGCCAGCAGCTTAGGACTAGCATCGGAGACCCAGTACTTC. The encoded protein is CASSLGLASETQYF. The full variable domain, completed using reference TRBV7-2 and TRBJ2-5, is GAGVSQSPSNKVTEKGKDVELRCDPISGHTALYWYRQSLGQGLEFLIYFQGNSAPDKSGLPSDRFSAERTGGSVSTLTIQRTQQEDSAVYLCASSLGLASETQYFGPGTRLLVL.

This clone was detected a few times. This chain links TRBV19 with TRBJ2-3, with D possibly being TRBD2 (5 bases). Germline lookup yields CDR1 LNHDA and CDR2 SQIVND (reference sequence). The CDR3 is 18 amino acids. V was trimmed by 5 bases and J by 8 bases, leaving 29 bases between them. The CDR3 here is CASSPRPARLRAGGTQYF. The CDR3 coding sequence is TGTGCCAGTAGTCCCCGGCCGGCCCGCCTTAGGGCAGGAGGTACGCAGTATTTT.

The CDR3 region is CSVEYDRGPETQYF. CDR3 DNA: TGCAGCGTTGAATATGACAGGGGGCCGGAGACCCAGTACTTC. The chain combines TRBV29-1 with TRBJ2-5, with TRBD1 identical over 10 bases. CDR3 length: 14 amino acids. Germline CDR1 and CDR2: SQVTM and ANQGSEA. Trimming removed 2 bases from V and 5 bases from J; junction bases left unmatched: 5.

The J gene is TRBJ1-2, the V gene TRBV18, with 10 positions matching TRBD1. Unmatched junction bases numbered 12, after V lost 5 bases and J lost 3 bases. CDR3 length: 17 residues. Germline V gene lookup returns CDR1 KGHSH and CDR2 LQKENI. Here the CDR3 reads CASSYGTGVNSDYGYTF. In DNA, the CDR3 is TGTGCCAGCTCATATGGGACAGGGGTGAACTCCGACTATGGCTACACCTTC.

The V call is TRBV2, the J call TRBJ2-3; no clear D gene. The CDR3 length is 12 residues. V lost 1 base and J 5 bases, leaving 4 bases between the germline ends. Germline V gives CDR1 SNHLY, CDR2 FYNNEI. CDR3 protein: CASSEVGDTQYF. CDR3 coding DNA: TGTGCCAGCAGTGAAGTCGGAGATACGCAGTATTTT.